Each of the 3 T cell receptor beta chains below was sequenced from the same sample in a study of cytomegalovirus exposure and HLA in healthy donors. A multiplex PCR was run with 60 Vbeta primers and 13 Jbeta primers. Profiled with immunoSEQ multiplex PCR; TCRdb holds only in-frame clones, not every one. The data show 65,000 to 85,000 clones, 60% to 75% seen once. What was sequenced was PBMCs. The receptors shown here come from a male donor in good health and CMV-seropositive.

V is TRBV13 and J is TRBJ2-3; D gene ambiguous. Trimming shortened V by 4 bases and J by 5 bases, and 16 bases separated the two germline ends. Germline V CDR1 and CDR2: PRHDT, FYEKMQ (reference sequence). The length of the CDR3 is 15 residues. CDR3 sequence (DNA): TGTGCCAGCAGCTCGGATCAGGTGATAGTAGATACGCAGTATTTT. Amino acid sequence: CASSSDQVIVDTQYF.

This clone has just a few counts. The V call is TRBV5-1, the J call TRBJ1-6; no firm D call. With 1 base removed from V and 0 bases from J, the gap between germline ends came to 8 bases. Germline values: CDR1 SGHRS, CDR2 YFSETQ. CDR3 size: 16 residues. For the CDR3, the DNA is TGCGCCAGCAGCTTGTCCGGGAGCTCCTATAATTCACCCCTCCACTTT. This codes for CASSLSGSSYNSPLHF.

This chain links TRBV9 with TRBJ1-4; 9 bases align to TRBD1. With V trimmed by 2 bases and J by 8 bases, 4 bases remained unmatched. Germline CDR1 SGDLS, CDR2 YYNGEE. This CDR3 is 14 amino acids long. The CDR3 loop is CASSVDRGGEKLFF. CDR3 bases: TGTGCCAGCAGCGTGGACAGGGGAGGGGAAAAACTGTTTTTT. Using reference TRBV9 and TRBJ1-4 for the parts outside the CDR3, the full variable domain is DSGVTQTPKHLITATGQRVTLRCSPRSGDLSVYWYQQSLDQGLQFLIQYYNGEERAKGNILERFSAQQFPDLHSELNLSSLELGDSALYFCASSVDRGGEKLFFGSGTQLSVL.